This entry lists 17 T cell receptor beta chains sequenced from one sample in a study of human T cells and chemical hapten exposure. One entry per CDR3 protein results from TCRdb running MiXCR on the RACE reads. Found here are fewer than 95,000 distinct CDR3 sequences, about 10% of them singletons; the top ten hold 2.2%. As for time point: patch test 1, 2 weeks after DPC sensitization. Indicated treatment: therapeutic diphenylcyclopropenone sensitization with weekly scalp DPC. Sample: whole blood, taken in connection with sensitization to the hapten diphenylcyclopropenone (DPC). The receptor set was obtained from a man aged 40-49 years with alopecia areata. Some clones in this sample may be carry-over from other donors' samples.

This clonotype has a handful of counts. The DNA for the CDR3 is TGCAGCGTTGTAACGGACTACAATGAGCAGTTCTTC. Translated, it gives CSVVTDYNEQFF. The chain joins TRBV29-1 to TRBJ2-1; D uncertain. V lost 4 bases and J 3 bases, leaving 7 bases between the germline ends. CDR3 size: 12 residues. The germline V gene encodes CDR1 SQVTM and CDR2 ANQGSEA.

This clonotype was detected only once. As DNA, the CDR3 is TGTGCCAGCACTACCGGACAGGTGGGGCAAAATCAGCCCCAGCATTTT. As protein: CASTTGQVGQNQPQHF. V gene TRBV12-3 or TRBV12-4 combines with J gene TRBJ1-5, with 7 bases lining up with TRBD1. The CDR3 loop spans 16 amino acids. Germline trimming cut 7 bases from V and 4 bases from J; bases unmatched to any gene: 13.

This clonotype was picked up a small number of times. This chain connects TRBV4-3 to TRBJ1-2, with 7 bases fitting TRBD1. Losses at the gene ends were 1 base for V and 2 bases for J; bases not matched to a gene: 7. Germline loops: CDR1 LGHNA, CDR2 YSLEER. This CDR3 comprises 16 residues. The CDR3: CASSQAPPQGNYGYTF. Written as DNA, the CDR3 is TGCGCCAGCAGCCAAGCCCCTCCACAGGGGAACTATGGCTACACCTTC.

This clonotype was seen a few times. V usage is TRBV4-3 and J usage is TRBJ2-1; TRBD1 aligns across 7 bases. The CDR3 is 15 amino acids. V lost 4 bases, J lost 6 bases, and 9 bases stayed unmatched. In germline, CDR1 is LGHNA, CDR2 YSLEER. The CDR3 DNA is TGCGCCAGCAGCCGCGACAGGGCGTATGGCAATGAGCAGTTCTTC. Translating it yields CASSRDRAYGNEQFF.

The count of this clonotype is one. The chain uses TRBV2 and TRBJ2-7; D remains ambiguous. In germline, CDR1 is SNHLY, CDR2 FYNNEI. V lost 6 bases and J lost 2, with 5 bases in between. The CDR3 has 11 residues. The CDR3 region is CASRAAYEQYF. CDR3 nucleotides: TGTGCCAGCAGGGCGGCCTACGAGCAGTACTTC.

The table lists this clonotype with a few counts. The chain carries TRBV6-1 and TRBJ1-5, with D perhaps TRBD1 (6 bases). Trimming removed 0 bases at V and 1 base at J, with 19 bases between. The CDR3 has 19 residues. Per the germline V gene, CDR1 is MNHNS and CDR2 is SASEGT. As DNA, the CDR3 is TGTGCCAGCAGTGAAGCCTGGGGGGGCTACAGGGTGAGCAATCAGCCCCAGCATTTT. Its translation is CASSEAWGGYRVSNQPQHF.

This clonotype was detected ten times or more. The chain has TRBV6-1 and TRBJ1-5; tentatively, D is TRBD1 (6 bases). Looked up from germline, CDR1 is MNHNS and CDR2 is SASEGT. Between the trimmed V and J ends, which lost 1 base and 4 bases, there was a span of 17 bases. The CDR3 spans 17 residues. The CDR3 loop is CASSEGNTGYLNQPQHF. CDR3 nucleotides: TGTGCCAGCAGTGAAGGTAACACAGGGTACTTAAATCAGCCCCAGCATTTT.

This clonotype has at least ten counts. The V and J genes are TRBV4-3 and TRBJ1-5; D not resolved. The V end lost 0 bases, the J end lost 4 bases, and 10 bases lay between the germline ends. The V gene's germline CDR1 is LGHNA and CDR2 YSLEER. CDR3 length equals 15 residues. The chain's CDR3 is CASSQEARGNQPQHF. The CDR3, as DNA: TGCGCCAGCAGCCAAGAGGCACGTGGGAATCAGCCCCAGCATTTT.

This clonotype was picked up many times. DNA of the CDR3: TGTGCCTGGACGGCGGGAAGCACCTACAATGAGCAGTTCTTC. Translating it yields CAWTAGSTYNEQFF. This chain connects TRBV30 to TRBJ2-1, with D perhaps matching TRBD2 (6 bases). Germline-derived CDR1 and CDR2 are GTSNPN and SVGIG (reference sequence). V shed 4 bases and J shed 2 bases, with 12 bases lying between them. The CDR3 is 14 residues long.

V gene TRBV2 combines with J gene TRBJ1-5; no definite D call. The CDR3 length is 10 residues. Trimming took 8 bases from V and 6 from J, leaving 5 bases between them. The germline V gene encodes CDR1 SNHLY and CDR2 FYNNEI. The CDR3 DNA is TGTGCCAGCGGCGCTCAGCCCCAGCATTTT. This translates into CASGAQPQHF. The full variable domain, in which reference TRBV2 and TRBJ1-5 provide the parts outside the CDR3, is EPEVTQTPSHQVTQMGQEVILRCVPISNHLYFYWYRQILGQKVEFLVSFYNNEISEKSEIFDDQFSVERPDGSNFTLKIRSTKLEDSAMYFCASGAQPQHFGDGTRLSIL.

This clonotype was recorded a few times. This chain connects TRBV3-1 to TRBJ1-1, with D uncertain. The CDR3 runs 13 residues. The ends were cut back, 2 bases at V and 1 base at J, with 5 bases in the middle. Looked up from germline, CDR1 is LGHDT and CDR2 is YNNKEL (reference sequence). This CDR3 reads CASSQHGNTEAFF. Here the CDR3 DNA reads TGTGCCAGCAGCCAACACGGGAACACTGAAGCTTTCTTT.

This sequence joins TRBV12-3 or TRBV12-4 and TRBJ1-2; D may be TRBD1 (5 bases). This CDR3 region has 14 residues. V was clipped by 3 bases and J by 8 bases, with 16 bases between them. The DNA of the CDR3 is TGTGCCAGCAGTTTTGGTCCAGGGAGTGAAGGCTACACCTTC. Translating gives CASSFGPGSEGYTF.

This clonotype was found a few times. J is TRBJ1-4 and V is TRBV6-1; D unresolved. Germline V gene sequence: CDR1 MNHNS, CDR2 SASEGT. The V gene lost 0 bases and the J gene lost 10 bases, with 21 bases spanning the gap. There are 17 residues in the CDR3. CDR3: CASSEAGHRRVSGKLFF. CDR3 DNA: TGTGCCAGCAGTGAAGCGGGCCACAGACGAGTATCCGGAAAACTGTTTTTT.

This clonotype was detected a few times. This chain connects TRBV28 to TRBJ2-1; TRBD2 aligns across 9 bases. This CDR3 region has 12 residues. V dropped 7 bases and J dropped 15; count of bases not matched to a gene: 10. Germline V CDR1 and CDR2: MDHEN, SYDVKM. CDR3 sequence (DNA): TGTGCCAGCACCCCGATAGCGGGAGAACTGTTCTTC. Protein product: CASTPIAGELFF.

This clonotype has more than one count but fewer than ten. The J gene is TRBJ2-2, the V gene TRBV24-1; maybe TRBD2 (5 bases). This CDR3 comprises 15 residues. The V and J ends lost 6 bases and 1 base respectively, with 11 bases between them. The germline CDR1 and CDR2 sequences are KGHDR and SFDVKD. The CDR3 spells CATSLGGQNTGELFF. The CDR3 DNA sequence: TGTGCCACCAGTCTAGGCGGGCAGAACACCGGGGAGCTGTTTTTT.

The chain has TRBV6-2 or TRBV6-3 and TRBJ1-5; no definite D call. CDR3 size: 17 residues. Trimming pared 4 bases from V and 0 bases from J, leaving 16 bases between. Germline CDR1 is MNHEY and CDR2 is SVGEGT. As DNA, the CDR3 is TGTGCCAGCAGTTCCAAAGACCCACGGATTAGCAATCAGCCCCAGCATTTT. Protein sequence: CASSSKDPRISNQPQHF.

The chain employs TRBV11-1 and TRBJ2-3, with 9 bases matching TRBD1. CDR1 is SGHAT, CDR2 FQDESV, per germline (reference sequence). The V segment lost 5 bases and the J segment 5 bases; nucleotides outside the gene matches: 8. This CDR3 has 15 residues. The CDR3 loop is CASSPGTGKGDTQYF. The CDR3 DNA sequence: TGTGCCAGCAGCCCAGGGACAGGGAAGGGAGATACGCAGTATTTT.